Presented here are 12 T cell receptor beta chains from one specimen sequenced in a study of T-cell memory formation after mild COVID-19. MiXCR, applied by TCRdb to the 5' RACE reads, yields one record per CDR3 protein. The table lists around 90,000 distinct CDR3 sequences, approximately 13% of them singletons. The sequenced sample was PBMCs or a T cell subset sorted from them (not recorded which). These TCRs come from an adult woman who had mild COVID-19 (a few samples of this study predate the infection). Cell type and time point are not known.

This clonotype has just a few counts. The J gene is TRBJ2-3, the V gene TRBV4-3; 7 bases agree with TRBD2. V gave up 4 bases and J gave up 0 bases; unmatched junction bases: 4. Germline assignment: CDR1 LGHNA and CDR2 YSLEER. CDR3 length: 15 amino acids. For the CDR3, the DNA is TGCGCCAGCAGCCGGGACTATCAAAGCACAGATACGCAGTATTTT. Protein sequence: CASSRDYQSTDTQYF.

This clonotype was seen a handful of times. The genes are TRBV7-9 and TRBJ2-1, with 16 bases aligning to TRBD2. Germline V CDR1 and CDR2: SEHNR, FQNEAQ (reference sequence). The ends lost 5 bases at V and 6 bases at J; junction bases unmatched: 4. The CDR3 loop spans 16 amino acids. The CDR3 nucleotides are TGTGCCAGCAGCCAGGGGACTAGCGGGAGGGGCAATGAGCAGTTCTTC. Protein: CASSQGTSGRGNEQFF.

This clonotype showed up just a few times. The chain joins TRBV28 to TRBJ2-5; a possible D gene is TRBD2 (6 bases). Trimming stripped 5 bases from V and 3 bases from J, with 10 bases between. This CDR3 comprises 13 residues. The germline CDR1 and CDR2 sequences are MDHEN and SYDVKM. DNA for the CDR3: TGTGCCAGCAGTCCCAGACTAGAAGAGACCCAGTACTTC. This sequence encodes CASSPRLEETQYF.

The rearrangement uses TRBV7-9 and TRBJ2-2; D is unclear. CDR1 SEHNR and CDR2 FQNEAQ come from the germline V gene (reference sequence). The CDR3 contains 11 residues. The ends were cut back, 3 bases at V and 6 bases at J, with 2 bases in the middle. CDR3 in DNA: TGTGCCAGCAGCTTTGCCGGGGAGCTGTTTTTT. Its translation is CASSFAGELFF.

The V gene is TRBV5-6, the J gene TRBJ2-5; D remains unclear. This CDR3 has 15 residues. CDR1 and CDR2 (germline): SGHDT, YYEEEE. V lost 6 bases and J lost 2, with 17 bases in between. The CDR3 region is CASNVASEVQETQYF. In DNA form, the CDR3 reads TGTGCCAGCAACGTAGCCTCGGAAGTTCAAGAGACCCAGTACTTC.

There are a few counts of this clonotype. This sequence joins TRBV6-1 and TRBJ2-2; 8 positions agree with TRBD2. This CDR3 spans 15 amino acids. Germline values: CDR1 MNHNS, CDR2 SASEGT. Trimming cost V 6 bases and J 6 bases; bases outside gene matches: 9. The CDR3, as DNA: TGTGCCAGCAGCGCGGGACTAGAAGGACCCGGGGAGCTGTTTTTT. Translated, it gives CASSAGLEGPGELFF.

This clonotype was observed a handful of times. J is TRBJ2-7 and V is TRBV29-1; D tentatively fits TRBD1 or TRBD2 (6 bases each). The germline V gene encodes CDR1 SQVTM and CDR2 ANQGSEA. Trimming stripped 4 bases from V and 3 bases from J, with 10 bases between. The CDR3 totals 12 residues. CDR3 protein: CSVGGGGYEQYF. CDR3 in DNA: TGCAGCGTTGGCGGAGGGGGCTACGAGCAGTACTTC.

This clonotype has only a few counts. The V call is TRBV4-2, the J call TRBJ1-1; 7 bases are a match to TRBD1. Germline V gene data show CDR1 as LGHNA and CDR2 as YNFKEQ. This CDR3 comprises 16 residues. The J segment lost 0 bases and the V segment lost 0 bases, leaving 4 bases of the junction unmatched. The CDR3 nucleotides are TGTGCCAGCAGCCAAGAGGAGGGGGCCTTGAACACTGAAGCTTTCTTT. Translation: CASSQEEGALNTEAFF.

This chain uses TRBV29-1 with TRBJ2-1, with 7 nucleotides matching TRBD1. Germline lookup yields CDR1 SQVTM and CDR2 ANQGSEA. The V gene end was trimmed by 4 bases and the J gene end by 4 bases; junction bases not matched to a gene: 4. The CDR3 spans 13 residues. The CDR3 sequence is CSVAPRGYNEQFF. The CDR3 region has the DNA TGCAGCGTTGCGCCCAGGGGGTACAATGAGCAGTTCTTC.

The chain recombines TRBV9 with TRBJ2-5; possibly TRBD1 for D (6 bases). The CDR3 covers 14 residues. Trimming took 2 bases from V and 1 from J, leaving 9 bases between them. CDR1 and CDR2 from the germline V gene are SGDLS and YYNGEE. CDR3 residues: CASSVQGLQETQYF. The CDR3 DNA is TGTGCCAGCAGCGTCCAGGGGCTCCAAGAGACCCAGTACTTC.

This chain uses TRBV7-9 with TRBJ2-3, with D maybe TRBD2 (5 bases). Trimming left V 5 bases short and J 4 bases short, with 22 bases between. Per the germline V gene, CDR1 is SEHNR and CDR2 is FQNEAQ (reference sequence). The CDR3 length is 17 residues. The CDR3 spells CASSPPAGPLGADTQYF. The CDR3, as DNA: TGTGCCAGCAGCCCCCCGGCCGGGCCCCTCGGGGCAGATACGCAGTATTTT.

The CDR3 nucleotides read TGTGCCAGCAGCTTAGTAAGAGAGGGGAGCGGGAGTCTCGCAGATACGCAGTATTTT. The encoded protein is CASSLVREGSGSLADTQYF. The rearrangement links TRBV7-4 to TRBJ2-3; 8 bases match TRBD2. V lost 1 base, J lost 4 bases, and 16 bases stayed unmatched. The CDR3 has 19 amino acids. Per germline, CDR1 SGHVT and CDR2 SQSDAQ.